This T cell receptor (beta chain) stems from a study of Graves' ophthalmopathy and Graves' hyperthyroidism. The junction had 2 bases not matched to a gene; V was cut back by 1 base and J by 4 bases. CDR3 length equals 14 residues. Germline lookup yields CDR1 KGHDR and CDR2 SFDVKD. By share, this clonotype ranks as medium-sized (0.01 to 0.1%). RNA served as the template for amplifying TCR beta CDR3 regions. First-round RT-PCR with HTBI primers preceded a second-round multiplex PCR. From the multiplex PCR reads, TCRdb called clonotypes with MiXCR, one entry per CDR3 protein. The sample contains around 51,000 distinct CDR3 sequences, 50% to 65% of which appear only once.

The sequenced sample consisted of peripheral blood. V gene TRBV24-1 combines with J gene TRBJ2-5, with TRBD2 identical over 7 bases. The clonotype originates from an adult man with Graves' ophthalmopathy. CDR3 in amino acids: CATSDFGGTETQYF. CDR3 DNA sequence: TGTGCCACCAGTGATTTCGGGGGGACAGAGACCCAGTACTTC.